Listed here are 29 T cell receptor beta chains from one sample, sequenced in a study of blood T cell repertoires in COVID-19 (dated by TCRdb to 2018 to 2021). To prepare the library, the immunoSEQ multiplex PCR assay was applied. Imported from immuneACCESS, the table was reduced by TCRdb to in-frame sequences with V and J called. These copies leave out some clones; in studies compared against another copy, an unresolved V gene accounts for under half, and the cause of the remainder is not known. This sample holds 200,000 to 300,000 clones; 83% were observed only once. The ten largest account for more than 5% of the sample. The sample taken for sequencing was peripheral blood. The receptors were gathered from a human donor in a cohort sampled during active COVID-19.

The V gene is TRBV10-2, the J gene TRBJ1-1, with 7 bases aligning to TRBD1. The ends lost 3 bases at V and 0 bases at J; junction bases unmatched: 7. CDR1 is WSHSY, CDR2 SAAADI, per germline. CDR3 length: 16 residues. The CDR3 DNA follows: TGCGCCAGCAGTGACCCATCGGGACAGATGAACACTGAAGCTTTCTTT. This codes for CASSDPSGQMNTEAFF.

The CDR3 loop reads CASSLERSGVTQYF. The DNA for the CDR3 is TGTGCCAGCAGCTTAGAGAGGTCGGGGGTAACGCAGTATTTT. The chain uses TRBV7-2 and TRBJ2-3, with a tentative D call TRBD2 (6 bases). CDR1 is SGHTA, CDR2 FQGNSA, per germline. Trimming stripped 1 base from V and 9 bases from J, with 14 bases between. The CDR3 totals 14 residues.

The CDR3 DNA follows: TGTGCCAGCAGTTACTCGCGGAACACTGAAGCTTTCTTT. Translating it yields CASSYSRNTEAFF. The J gene is TRBJ1-1, the V gene TRBV6-5; D remains unclear. The germline CDR1 and CDR2 sequences are MNHEY and SVGAGI. V lost 0 bases to trimming and J lost 1 base, with 3 bases between them. The CDR3 length is 13 residues.

The CDR3 sequence: CASSYPGQGGEQYF. DNA of the CDR3: TGTGCCAGCAGTTACCCTGGACAGGGAGGCGAGCAGTACTTC. The chain has TRBV6-5 and TRBJ2-7; the match to TRBD1 covers 8 bases. V lost 2 bases to trimming and J lost 6 bases; unmatched junction nucleotides: 6. The CDR3 totals 14 residues. The germline CDR1 and CDR2 sequences are MNHEY and SVGAGI.

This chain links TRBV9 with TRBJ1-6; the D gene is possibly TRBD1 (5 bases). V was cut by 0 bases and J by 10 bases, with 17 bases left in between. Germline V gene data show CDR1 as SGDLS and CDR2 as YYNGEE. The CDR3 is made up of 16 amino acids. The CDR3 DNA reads TGTGCCAGCAGCGTAGAGGGAGGAGGGGCTGGGTCACCCCTCCACTTT. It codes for CASSVEGGGAGSPLHF.

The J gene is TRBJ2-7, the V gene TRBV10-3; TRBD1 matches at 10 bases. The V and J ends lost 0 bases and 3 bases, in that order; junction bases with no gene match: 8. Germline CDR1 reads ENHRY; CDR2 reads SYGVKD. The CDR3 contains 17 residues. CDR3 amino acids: CAISESGQGVVVYEQYF. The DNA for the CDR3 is TGTGCCATCAGTGAGTCAGGACAGGGGGTGGTGGTCTACGAGCAGTACTTC.

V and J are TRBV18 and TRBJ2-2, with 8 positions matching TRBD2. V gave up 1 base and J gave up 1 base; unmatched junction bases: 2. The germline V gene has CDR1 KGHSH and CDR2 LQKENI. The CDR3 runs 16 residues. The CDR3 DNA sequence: TGTGCCAGCTCACCACTAGCGGGGAAGAACACCGGGGAGCTGTTTTTT. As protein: CASSPLAGKNTGELFF.

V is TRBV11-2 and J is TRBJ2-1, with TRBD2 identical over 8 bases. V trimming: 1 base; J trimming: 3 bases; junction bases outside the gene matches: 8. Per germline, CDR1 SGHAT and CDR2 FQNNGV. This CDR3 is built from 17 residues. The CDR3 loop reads CASSLGRAGGVYNEQFF. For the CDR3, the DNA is TGTGCCAGCAGCTTAGGAAGGGCGGGAGGAGTCTACAATGAGCAGTTCTTC. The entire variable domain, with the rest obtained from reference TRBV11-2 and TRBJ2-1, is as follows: EAGVAQSPRYKIIEKRQSVAFWCNPISGHATLYWYQQILGQGPKLLIQFQNNGVVDDSQLPKDRFSAERLKGVDSTLKIQPAKLEDSAVYLCASSLGRAGGVYNEQFFGPGTRLTVL.

CDR3 protein: CASSFGTGIVYNEQFF. As DNA, the CDR3 is TGCGCCAGCAGCTTTGGGACAGGGATAGTCTACAATGAGCAGTTCTTC. This chain links TRBV5-1 with TRBJ2-1; 9 nucleotides match TRBD1. V shed 2 bases and J 3 bases; nucleotides not matched to a gene: 6. This CDR3 has 16 amino acids. Germline loops: CDR1 SGHRS, CDR2 YFSETQ.

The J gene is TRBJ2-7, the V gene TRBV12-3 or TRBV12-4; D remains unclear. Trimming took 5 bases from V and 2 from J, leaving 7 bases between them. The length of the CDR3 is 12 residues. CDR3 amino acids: CASSRSTYEQYF. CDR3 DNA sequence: TGTGCCAGCAGTCGGTCGACCTACGAGCAGTACTTC.

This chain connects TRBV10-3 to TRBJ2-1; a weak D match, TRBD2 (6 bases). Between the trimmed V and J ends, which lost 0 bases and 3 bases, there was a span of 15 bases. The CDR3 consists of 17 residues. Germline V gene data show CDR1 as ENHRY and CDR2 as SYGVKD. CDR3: CAISESPPEGDYNEQFF. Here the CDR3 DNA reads TGTGCCATCAGTGAGTCCCCACCGGAGGGAGACTACAATGAGCAGTTCTTC.

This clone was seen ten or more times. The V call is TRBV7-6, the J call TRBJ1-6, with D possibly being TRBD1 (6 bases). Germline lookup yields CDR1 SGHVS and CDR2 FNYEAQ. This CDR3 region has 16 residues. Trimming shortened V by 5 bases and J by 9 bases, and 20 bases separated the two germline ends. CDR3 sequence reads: CASSALRGGESSPLHF. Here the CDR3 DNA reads TGTGCCAGCAGCGCCTTAAGGGGGGGAGAGAGTTCACCCCTCCACTTT.

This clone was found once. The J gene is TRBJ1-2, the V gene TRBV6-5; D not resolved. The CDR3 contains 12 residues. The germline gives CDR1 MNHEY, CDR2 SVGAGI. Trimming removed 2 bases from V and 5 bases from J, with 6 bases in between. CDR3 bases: TGTGCCAGCAGTTACCGACTTTATGGCTACACCTTC. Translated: CASSYRLYGYTF.

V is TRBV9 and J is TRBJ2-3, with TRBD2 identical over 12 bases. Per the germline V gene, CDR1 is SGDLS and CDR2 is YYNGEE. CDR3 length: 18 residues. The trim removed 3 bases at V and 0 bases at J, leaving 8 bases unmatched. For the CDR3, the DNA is TGTGCCAGCAGCGCGACTAGCGGGGGTTCCACTAGCACAGATACGCAGTATTTT. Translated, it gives CASSATSGGSTSTDTQYF.

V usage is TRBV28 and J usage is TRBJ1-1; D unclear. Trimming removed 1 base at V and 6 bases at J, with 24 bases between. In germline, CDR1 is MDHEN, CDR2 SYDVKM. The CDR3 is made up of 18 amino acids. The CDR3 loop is CASSLSFRQVKRGAEAFF. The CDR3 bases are TGTGCCAGCAGTTTATCTTTTCGGCAAGTTAAGCGAGGAGCTGAAGCTTTCTTT.

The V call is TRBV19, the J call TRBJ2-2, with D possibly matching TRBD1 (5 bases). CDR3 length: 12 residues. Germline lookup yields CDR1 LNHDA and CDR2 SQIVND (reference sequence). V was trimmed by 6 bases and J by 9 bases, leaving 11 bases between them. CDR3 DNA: TGTGCCAGTAGCGCAGGGTCCCGGGAGCTGTTTTTT. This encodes CASSAGSRELFF.

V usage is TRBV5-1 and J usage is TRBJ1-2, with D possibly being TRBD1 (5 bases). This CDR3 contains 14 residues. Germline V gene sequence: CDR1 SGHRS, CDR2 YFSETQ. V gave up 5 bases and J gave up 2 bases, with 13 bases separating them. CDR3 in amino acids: CASSPTGLNYGYTF. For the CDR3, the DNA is TGCGCCAGCAGTCCTACGGGACTGAACTATGGCTACACCTTC.

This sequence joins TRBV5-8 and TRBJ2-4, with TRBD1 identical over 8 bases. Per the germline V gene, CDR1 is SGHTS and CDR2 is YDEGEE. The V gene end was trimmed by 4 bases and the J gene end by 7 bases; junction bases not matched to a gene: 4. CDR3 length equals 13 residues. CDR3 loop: CASSPDRANIQYF. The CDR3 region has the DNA TGTGCCAGCAGCCCGGACAGGGCTAACATTCAGTACTTC. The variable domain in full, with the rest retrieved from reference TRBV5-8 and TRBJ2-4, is EAGVTQSPTHLIKTRGQQATLRCSPISGHTSVYWYQQALGLGLQFLLWYDEGEERNRGNFPPRFSGRQFPNYSSELNVNALELEDSALYLCASSPDRANIQYFGAGTRLSVL.

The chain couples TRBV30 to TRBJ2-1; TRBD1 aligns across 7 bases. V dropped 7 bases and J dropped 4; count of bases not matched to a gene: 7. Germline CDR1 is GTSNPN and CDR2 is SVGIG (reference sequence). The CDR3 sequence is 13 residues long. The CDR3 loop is CAYTGDSYNEQFF. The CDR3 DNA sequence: TGTGCCTATACAGGGGACAGTTACAATGAGCAGTTCTTC.

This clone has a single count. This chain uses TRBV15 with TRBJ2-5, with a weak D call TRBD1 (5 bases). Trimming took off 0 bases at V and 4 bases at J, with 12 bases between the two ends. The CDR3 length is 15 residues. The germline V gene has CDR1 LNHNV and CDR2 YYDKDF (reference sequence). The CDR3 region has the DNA TGTGCCACCAGCAGAGAAGACCAGGGAAGAGAGACCCAGTACTTC. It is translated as CATSREDQGRETQYF.

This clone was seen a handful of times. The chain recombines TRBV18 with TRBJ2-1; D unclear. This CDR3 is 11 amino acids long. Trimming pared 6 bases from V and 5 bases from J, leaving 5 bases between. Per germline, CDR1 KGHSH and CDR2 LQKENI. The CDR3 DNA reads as TGTGCCAGCTCGATAGACAATGAGCAGTTCTTC. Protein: CASSIDNEQFF. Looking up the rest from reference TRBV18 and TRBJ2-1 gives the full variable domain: NAGVMQNPRHLVRRRGQEARLRCSPMKGHSHVYWYRQLPEEGLKFMVYLQKENIIDESGMPKERFSAEFPKEGPSILRIQQVVRGDSAAYFCASSIDNEQFFGPGTRLTVL.

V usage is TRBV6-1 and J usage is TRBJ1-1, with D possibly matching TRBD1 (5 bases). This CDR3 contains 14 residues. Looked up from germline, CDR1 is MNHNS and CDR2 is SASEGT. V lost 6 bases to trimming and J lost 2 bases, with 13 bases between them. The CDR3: CASREWTFNTEAFF. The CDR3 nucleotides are TGTGCCAGCAGGGAATGGACATTCAACACTGAAGCTTTCTTT.

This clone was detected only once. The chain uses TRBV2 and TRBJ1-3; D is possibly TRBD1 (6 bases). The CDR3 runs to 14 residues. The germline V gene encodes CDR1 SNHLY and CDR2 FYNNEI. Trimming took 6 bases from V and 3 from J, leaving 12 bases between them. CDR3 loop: CASRSQGYGNTIYF. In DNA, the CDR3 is TGTGCCAGCAGATCACAGGGATATGGAAACACCATATATTTT.

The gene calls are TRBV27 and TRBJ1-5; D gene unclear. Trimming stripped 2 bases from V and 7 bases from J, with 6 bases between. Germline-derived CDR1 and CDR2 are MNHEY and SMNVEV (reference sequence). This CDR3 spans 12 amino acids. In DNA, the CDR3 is TGTGCCAGCAGTTTAATGGGCCAGCCCCAGCATTTT. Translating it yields CASSLMGQPQHF.

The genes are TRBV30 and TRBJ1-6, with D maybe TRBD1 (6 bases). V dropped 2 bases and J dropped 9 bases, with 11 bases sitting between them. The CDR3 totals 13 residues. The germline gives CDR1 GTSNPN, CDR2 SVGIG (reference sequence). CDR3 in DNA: TGTGCCTGGAGTTACAGGGCCCTTTCACCCCTCCACTTT. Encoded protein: CAWSYRALSPLHF.

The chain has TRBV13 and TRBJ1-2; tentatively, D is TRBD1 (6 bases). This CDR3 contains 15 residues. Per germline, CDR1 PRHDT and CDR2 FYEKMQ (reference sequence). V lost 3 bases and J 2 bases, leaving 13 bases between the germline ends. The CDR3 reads CASSFSTGTNYGYTF. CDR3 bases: TGTGCCAGCAGCTTCTCCACAGGGACCAACTATGGCTACACCTTC.

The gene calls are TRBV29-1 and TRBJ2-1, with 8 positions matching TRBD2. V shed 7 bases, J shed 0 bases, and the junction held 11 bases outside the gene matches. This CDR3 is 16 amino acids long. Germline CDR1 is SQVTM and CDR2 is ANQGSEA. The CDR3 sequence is CSGFGLASSSYNEQFF. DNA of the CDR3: TGCAGCGGCTTTGGACTAGCTTCGAGCTCCTACAATGAGCAGTTCTTC.

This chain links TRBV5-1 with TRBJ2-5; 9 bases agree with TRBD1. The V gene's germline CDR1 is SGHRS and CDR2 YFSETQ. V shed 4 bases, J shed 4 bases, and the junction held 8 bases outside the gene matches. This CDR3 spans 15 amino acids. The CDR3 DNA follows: TGCGCCAGCAGCGGTGGGACAGGGAGGGGAGAGACCCAGTACTTC. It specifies CASSGGTGRGETQYF.

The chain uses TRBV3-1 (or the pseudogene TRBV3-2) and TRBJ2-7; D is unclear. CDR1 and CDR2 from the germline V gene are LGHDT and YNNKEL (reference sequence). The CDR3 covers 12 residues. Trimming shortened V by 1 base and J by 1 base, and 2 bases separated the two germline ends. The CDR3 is CASSQASYEQYF. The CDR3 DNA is TGTGCCAGCAGCCAAGCGTCCTACGAGCAGTACTTC.